This T cell receptor beta chain was identified in a study of blood T cell repertoires in COVID-19. Only in-frame clones appear in the TCRdb table, and some are missing; sequencing was by immunoSEQ multiplex PCR. The sample shows 70,000 to 85,000 clones, around nine tenths of them seen only once. This CDR3 contains 14 residues. Germline V CDR1 and CDR2: MNHEY, SMNVEV (reference sequence). J was trimmed by 5 bases and V by 5 bases; bases with no gene match: 7. This clone occurred once. Sequencing used peripheral blood. The V call is TRBV27, the J call TRBJ1-2; 8 bases fit TRBD1. This sequence originates from a woman between 55 and 75 years old with acute or convalescent COVID-19. CDR3 amino acids: CASSLAGGGYGYTF. The CDR3 DNA reads as TGTGCCAGCAGTCTTGCAGGGGGCGGTTATGGCTACACCTTC.